Listed here are 18 T cell receptor beta chains from one sample, sequenced in a study of blood T cells in healthy people across ages. The use of a sample-barcoded 5' primer and a J-beta primer mix characterized a second PCR of roughly 6 to 11 cycles. TCRdb re-analysed the 5' RACE reads in MiXCR, keeping a single row per CDR3 protein. The profile shows 700,000 or so distinct CDR3 sequences, 35% to 50% of them singletons. The sequencing sample was made of blood. These receptors came from an elderly man in good health.

This clonotype was detected a few times. This chain joins TRBV6-2 or TRBV6-3 and TRBJ1-2; unclear D gene. The V gene lost 0 bases and the J gene lost 7 bases, with 6 bases spanning the gap. CDR3 length: 12 amino acids. Germline loops: CDR1 MNHEY, CDR2 SVGEGT. The CDR3 sequence is CASSYSMVGYTF. Here the CDR3 DNA reads TGTGCCAGCAGTTACTCGATGGTTGGCTACACCTTC.

There are a few counts of this clonotype. The chain recombines TRBV20-1 with TRBJ2-5, with TRBD1 matching 8 bases. The germline V gene encodes CDR1 DFQATT and CDR2 SNEGSKA (reference sequence). This CDR3 region has 16 residues. Trimming at V came to 3 bases and at J to 1 base, leaving 10 bases not matched to a gene. CDR3 region: CSASPGGAGSQETQYF. The CDR3 region has the DNA TGCAGTGCTAGCCCAGGGGGCGCCGGATCCCAAGAGACCCAGTACTTC.

Notes on this clonotype: With a much larger clone just one base away, this may be a read error. V and J are TRBV7-3 and TRBJ2-7, with TRBD2 as a possible D gene (5 bases). TRBJ2-5 matches the DNA end more closely, so the J call is doubtful. CDR1 is SGHTA and CDR2 is FQGTGA in the germline V gene. This CDR3 has 16 residues. The CDR3 nucleotides are TGTGCCAGCAGCTCCCTGGCTAGCTCGGGCGAAGAGACCCAGTACTTC. Its protein product is CASSSLASSGEETQYF.

This clonotype was counted between two and nine times. J is TRBJ2-3 and V is TRBV7-3, with 14 bases that match TRBD2. Germline CDR1 and CDR2: SGHTA and FQGTGA. The CDR3 runs to 16 residues. J gave up 10 bases and V 4 bases, and 10 bases lay outside the gene matches. This CDR3 is CASSSGLAGALEAQYF. DNA for the CDR3: TGTGCCAGCAGCTCGGGACTAGCGGGAGCCCTAGAGGCGCAGTATTTT.

About this clonotype itself: This may stem from a read error, because a much larger clone lies one nucleotide away. The gene calls are TRBV10-3 and TRBJ1-2; tentatively, D is TRBD1 (5 bases). Deletions cut 8 bases from V and 0 bases from J, with 10 bases between. CDR3 length: 13 amino acids. Germline V gives CDR1 ENHRY, CDR2 SYGVKD. Here the CDR3 DNA reads TGTGCCATCGGGGGGGGAGCTAACTATGGCTACACCTTC. Protein: CAIGGGANYGYTF.

This clonotype was detected many times. The chain carries TRBV12-3 or TRBV12-4 and TRBJ2-5; 9 nucleotides match TRBD1. Trimming removed 6 bases from V and 2 bases from J; junction bases left unmatched: 1. The CDR3 is 13 amino acids. CDR3 in DNA: TGTGCCAGCAGGGACAGGGGTCAAGAGACCCAGTACTTC. This translates into CASRDRGQETQYF.

This sequence joins TRBV20-1 and TRBJ2-7; 14 bases fit TRBD2. This CDR3 is 15 amino acids long. The V and J ends lost 5 bases and 5 bases, in that order; junction bases with no gene match: 8. Looked up from germline, CDR1 is DFQATT and CDR2 is SNEGSKA (reference sequence). The CDR3 sequence is CSASPGLAGVDEQYF. For the CDR3, the DNA is TGCAGTGCTTCCCCGGGACTAGCGGGAGTGGACGAGCAGTACTTC.

This clonotype was observed a handful of times. The chain is built from TRBV27 and TRBJ2-5, with 9 bases that match TRBD1. Germline values: CDR1 MNHEY, CDR2 SMNVEV (reference sequence). The CDR3 consists of 16 residues. Germline trimming cut 8 bases from V and 4 bases from J; bases unmatched to any gene: 14. CDR3 protein: CASSVGSQGAGETQYF. In DNA form, the CDR3 reads TGTGCCAGCTCAGTTGGATCACAGGGGGCGGGAGAGACCCAGTACTTC.

The chain employs TRBV6-2 or TRBV6-3 and TRBJ2-7; the D gene is possibly TRBD2 (6 bases). V lost 3 bases and J lost 3, with 18 bases in between. Germline loops: CDR1 MNHEY, CDR2 SVGEGT. The CDR3 spans 16 residues. The CDR3 coding sequence is TGTGCCAGCAGTTATGGCGGGACCGGGACTGACTACGAGCAGTACTTC. It translates to CASSYGGTGTDYEQYF.

V and J are TRBV12-2 and TRBJ2-7; the table's D gene call, TRBD2, was not cross checked with the DNA. TRBV12-2 is given as a pseudogene. This CDR3 is built from 16 residues. The CDR3 DNA follows: TGTGCAAGTCGCTTAGTCTGCCTAGCGGGACCCTACGAGCAGTACTTC. Translation gives CASRLVCLAGPYEQYF.

A note on this clonotype: Relative to the germline gene, one junction end is altered; a read error may explain this. The chain is built from TRBV29-1 and TRBJ2-2, with unresolved D. The CDR3 is 14 amino acids. Germline assignment: CDR1 SQVTM and CDR2 ANQGSEA. The CDR3, as DNA: TGCAACGTTTGGACCTTACTTAACACCGGGGAGCTGTTTTTT. Encoded protein: CNVWTLLNTGELFF.

A few counts support this clonotype. The chain joins TRBV27 to TRBJ2-1; 9 bases are a match to TRBD1. The CDR3 is made up of 18 amino acids. J was trimmed by 0 bases and V by 10 bases; bases with no gene match: 16. CDR1 is MNHEY, CDR2 SMNVEV, per germline (reference sequence). The CDR3 DNA reads as TGTGCCACCGCCGCCCGGGACAGGGCCCTCGTCTCCTACAATGAGCAGTTCTTC. Its protein is CATAARDRALVSYNEQFF.

This clonotype was recorded many times. This sequence joins TRBV7-2 and TRBJ2-1; 10 bases are shared with TRBD2. The CDR3 runs to 14 residues. After removal of 8 bases from V and 8 bases from J, the junction contained 9 bases not matched to a gene. The germline V gene encodes CDR1 SGHTA and CDR2 FQGNSA. The CDR3 bases are TGTGCCAGCGTTCCGGCTAGCGGGAGTCATGAGCAGTTCTTC. It translates to CASVPASGSHEQFF.

This clonotype was counted between two and nine times. In nucleotides, the CDR3 is TGTGCCAGCAGCCCCGACAGTGGACGCTATGGCTACACCTTC. It specifies CASSPDSGRYGYTF. The chain recombines TRBV12-3 or TRBV12-4 with TRBJ1-2; D is possibly TRBD1 (5 bases). The CDR3 covers 14 residues. V lost 6 bases and J lost 4, with 15 bases in between.

The chain uses TRBV20-1 and TRBJ2-3, with 8 bases fitting TRBD2. This CDR3 spans 15 amino acids. Germline V CDR1 and CDR2: DFQATT, SNEGSKA (reference sequence). V was clipped by 6 bases and J by 6 bases; unmatched bases: 14. In nucleotides, the CDR3 is TGCAGTGCCGTCCCCCAGCGGGAGTCGGCGGATACGCAGTATTTT. This encodes CSAVPQRESADTQYF.

This clonotype was observed a few times. The chain combines TRBV18 with TRBJ2-1; D is perhaps TRBD2 (5 bases). The germline V gene has CDR1 KGHSH and CDR2 LQKENI. This CDR3 has 14 amino acids. The V and J ends lost 6 bases and 7 bases respectively, with 16 bases between them. CDR3: CASSATREGNEQFF. Written as DNA, the CDR3 is TGTGCCAGCTCCGCCACTAGAGAGGGAAATGAGCAGTTCTTC.

The chain is built from TRBV6-2 or TRBV6-3 and TRBJ2-7; perhaps D is TRBD1 or TRBD2 (5 bases each). Germline V gene lookup returns CDR1 MNHEY and CDR2 SVGEGT. The CDR3 loop spans 14 amino acids. V lost 11 bases and J lost 0, with 17 bases in between. The CDR3 reads CACARDRYSYEQYF. DNA of the CDR3: TGTGCCTGCGCCCGGGACCGATACTCCTACGAGCAGTACTTC.

This clonotype was picked up many times. CDR3 in amino acids: CASSHGLNRGSYEQYF. DNA of the CDR3: TGCGCCAGCAGCCACGGACTCAACAGGGGCTCCTACGAGCAGTACTTC. The chain has TRBV4-3 and TRBJ2-7, with 7 bases matching TRBD1. The germline gives CDR1 LGHNA, CDR2 YSLEER. The CDR3 consists of 16 residues. V shed 3 bases, J shed 0 bases, and the junction held 8 bases outside the gene matches.